The 14 T cell receptor beta chains given below trace back to one sample, sequenced in a study of blood T cell repertoires in COVID-19. The data were produced by immunoSEQ multiplex PCR, yet TCRdb's version contains in-frame clones alone and is incomplete. The sample holds 150,000 to 200,000 clones, approximately 80% seen once. Sequenced input: PBMCs or T cells enriched from blood (not recorded which). The receptors originated from a man aged 45-65 years who had recovered from COVID-19.

Turning to this clone: The junction departs from the called germline gene at one end, perhaps through a read error. Other nucleotide sequences in the sample specify the same CDR3. The chain joins TRBV27 to TRBJ2-7; weak D call: TRBD2 (6 bases). CDR3 length equals 15 residues. In germline, CDR1 is MNHEY, CDR2 SMNVEV (reference sequence). The CDR3 region has the DNA TGTGCCAGCAGTTTGACCGGGACTCCGGTCCACGAACAGTACTTC. Protein sequence: CASSLTGTPVHEQYF.

There are a few counts of this clone. CDR3 loop: CASSIPQGDQPQHF. As DNA, the CDR3 is TGTGCCAGTAGTATCCCGCAGGGCGATCAGCCCCAGCATTTT. This chain uses TRBV19 with TRBJ1-5, with D maybe TRBD1 (5 bases). The CDR3 totals 14 residues. From germline, CDR1 is LNHDA and CDR2 SQIVND (reference sequence). Deletions cut 3 bases from V and 5 bases from J, with 11 bases between.

The chain couples TRBV7-9 to TRBJ2-1, with no clear D. This CDR3 is 14 amino acids long. V was cut by 2 bases and J by 5 bases, with 10 bases left in between. Germline lookup yields CDR1 SEHNR and CDR2 FQNEAQ (reference sequence). CDR3 protein: CASSLSHSNNEQFF. The CDR3 DNA follows: TGTGCCAGCAGCTTAAGTCACAGCAACAATGAGCAGTTCTTC.

The chain carries TRBV19 and TRBJ1-5; perhaps TRBD1 as D (6 bases). Germline V gene data show CDR1 as LNHDA and CDR2 as SQIVND (reference sequence). CDR3 length equals 17 residues. V lost 7 bases to trimming and J lost 5 bases, with 24 bases between them. CDR3 region: CASTSRGAAGTYQPQHF. CDR3 coding DNA: TGTGCCAGTACCTCTCGGGGGGCTGCCGGAACCTATCAGCCCCAGCATTTT. Full variable domain (missing parts from reference TRBV19 and TRBJ1-5): DGGITQSPKYLFRKEGQNVTLSCEQNLNHDAMYWYRQDPGQGLRLIYYSQIVNDFQKGDIAEGYSVSREKKESFPLTVTSAQKNPTAFYLCASTSRGAAGTYQPQHFGDGTRLSIL.

This chain uses TRBV29-1 with TRBJ1-2, with TRBD1 identical over 11 bases. The CDR3 has 17 residues. Unmatched junction bases numbered 18, after V lost 6 bases and J lost 6 bases. In germline, CDR1 is SQVTM, CDR2 ANQGSEA. In nucleotides, the CDR3 is TGCAGCGTCCCCTCGACCGCCTGGACAGGGGGCGCGGATGGCTACACCTTC. This gives the protein CSVPSTAWTGGADGYTF.

The chain couples TRBV29-1 to TRBJ2-7; tentatively, D is TRBD2 (7 bases). The CDR3 is made up of 13 amino acids. Germline V CDR1 and CDR2: SQVTM, ANQGSEA. Deletions cut 5 bases from V and 3 bases from J, with 14 bases between. The CDR3 DNA sequence: TGCAGCGTTCGGGGAGGGGGATTCTACGAGCAGTACTTC. It translates to CSVRGGGFYEQYF.

The chain combines TRBV27 with TRBJ1-6; unclear D gene. CDR1 MNHEY and CDR2 SMNVEV come from the germline V gene (reference sequence). The CDR3 is 13 residues long. The V end lost 6 bases, the J end lost 7 bases, and 10 bases lay between the germline ends. Written as DNA, the CDR3 is TGTGCCAGCAGCCTAGGCCCCAATTCACCCCTCCACTTT. Amino acids: CASSLGPNSPLHF.

CDR3 amino acids: CASSEDRMNTEAFF. As DNA, the CDR3 is TGTGCCAGCAGTGAAGACAGAATGAACACTGAAGCTTTCTTT. J is TRBJ1-1 and V is TRBV2; D is ambiguous. V was pared by 1 base and J by 0 bases, with 6 bases between. The CDR3 runs 14 residues. The germline gives CDR1 SNHLY, CDR2 FYNNEI.

About this clone: Other DNA sequences in the same sample also yield this CDR3. This chain connects TRBV28 to TRBJ2-7, with 8 bases matching TRBD1. Germline CDR1 is MDHEN and CDR2 is SYDVKM. V trimming: 3 bases; J trimming: 1 base; junction bases outside the gene matches: 2. CDR3 length equals 14 residues. The CDR3 DNA follows: TGTGCCAGCAGTTTCGGGACAGGATCCTACGAGCAGTACTTC. It yields the protein CASSFGTGSYEQYF.

As DNA, the CDR3 is TGTGCCAGCTGGTATAGCGGGGGCGCGAACACCGGGGAGCTGTTTTTT. Its protein product is CASWYSGGANTGELFF. The chain couples TRBV18 to TRBJ2-2; the match to TRBD2 covers 9 bases. The length of the CDR3 is 16 residues. V lost 7 bases to trimming and J lost 0 bases; unmatched junction nucleotides: 6. Germline values: CDR1 KGHSH, CDR2 LQKENI.

This chain connects TRBV6-6 to TRBJ1-2; TRBD1 agrees at 9 bases. The germline gives CDR1 MNHNY, CDR2 SVGAGI (reference sequence). The CDR3 has 15 residues. The J segment lost 1 base and the V segment lost 5 bases, leaving 5 bases of the junction unmatched. Here the CDR3 reads CASSPDRGSNYGYTF. The CDR3 bases are TGTGCCAGCAGTCCGGACAGGGGTAGTAACTATGGCTACACCTTC.

This rearrangement joins TRBV30 to TRBJ1-3; D is undetermined. Trimming removed 2 bases at V and 4 bases at J, with 3 bases between. This CDR3 comprises 11 residues. Germline CDR1 GTSNPN, CDR2 SVGIG (reference sequence). CDR3 region: CAWSLGNTIYF. DNA of the CDR3: TGTGCCTGGAGTTTAGGAAACACCATATATTTT. Looking up the rest from reference TRBV30 and TRBJ1-3 gives the full variable domain: SQTIHQWPATLVQPVGSPLSLECTVEGTSNPNLYWYRQAAGRGLQLLFYSVGIGQISSEVPQNLSASRPQDRQFILSSKKLLLSDSGFYLCAWSLGNTIYFGEGSWLTVV.

This chain joins TRBV6-6 and TRBJ2-7; TRBD2 might be the D (7 bases). Per the germline V gene, CDR1 is MNHNY and CDR2 is SVGAGI (reference sequence). The length of the CDR3 is 16 residues. Trimming shortened V by 6 bases and J by 5 bases, and 23 bases separated the two germline ends. In DNA form, the CDR3 reads TGTGCCAGCAGCCAATTAAGGGGGGGCTCAGGGAACGAGCAGTACTTC. Protein: CASSQLRGGSGNEQYF.

The rearrangement links TRBV19 to TRBJ1-3; D unclear. CDR3 length equals 14 residues. V was clipped by 6 bases and J by 0 bases, with 9 bases between them. CDR1 LNHDA and CDR2 SQIVND come from the germline V gene (reference sequence). DNA for the CDR3: TGTGCCAGTAGGACTGACCGCTCTGGAAACACCATATATTTT. This translates into CASRTDRSGNTIYF.